This TCR beta chain was identified in a study of shared clonotypes between healthy human individuals. For the study at large: The study used three CD4 naive, three CD4 memory, two CD8 naive and one CD8 memory plate per donor.

Points from the study as a whole: Clonotype sharing among donors likely depends on sequencing depth.

CDR1 is SGHNT and CDR2 is YENEEA in the germline V gene. CDR3 length: 15 residues. The ends were cut back, 0 bases at V and 6 bases at J, with 12 bases in the middle. A word on this clone: Its antigen is undetermined.

Sequencing used immunoSEQ multiplex PCR; TCRdb keeps in-frame clones, though not all of them. The sample yields some 1 million clones, under 80% seen once. The chain has TRBV11-3 and TRBJ2-1; tentatively, D is TRBD2 (5 bases). The sequence derives from a man younger than 30 in good health. Material for sequencing was memory CD4+ T cells sorted from blood. Subset specified: CD45RA-negative fraction. The CDR3 sequence: CASSLDGGRGNEQFF. DNA of the CDR3: TGTGCCAGCAGCTTAGACGGCGGACGGGGCAATGAGCAGTTCTTC.